This T cell receptor (beta chain) came from a study of blood T cells in healthy people across ages. Study outcomes and limitations: Relative to aged donors, long-lived donors carried more naive CD4+ cells and displayed higher diversity.

Points on this clonotype: Its specificity is unknown.

It was with a sample-barcoded 5' primer and a J-beta primer mix that a second PCR of about 6 to 12 cycles was run. MiXCR, run by TCRdb on the 5' RACE reads, gives a single entry per CDR3 protein. The sample holds about 970,000 distinct CDR3 sequences, roughly 50% seen once. The clonotype was recovered from a woman aged 55-75 years in good health. The sequencing sample was made of blood.

CDR3 residues: CASSQEVARTGFGKNIQYF. CDR3 DNA: TGCGCCAGCAGCCAAGAAGTGGCCCGGACAGGGTTCGGCAAAAACATTCAGTACTTC. This rearrangement joins TRBV4-1 to TRBJ2-4; TRBD1 matches at 8 bases. Germline V gives CDR1 MGHRA, CDR2 YSYEKL. This CDR3 contains 19 residues. The ends lost 0 bases at V and 3 bases at J; junction bases unmatched: 13.